Presented here are 13 T cell receptor beta chains from one specimen sequenced in a study of blood T cell repertoires in COVID-19. The protocol was immunoSEQ multiplex PCR, while the TCRdb copy is restricted to in-frame clones and leaves out a portion. The sample consists of over 150,000 clones, around four fifths of them appearing once. The sample taken for sequencing was peripheral blood. All receptors derive from a man aged 65 to 85 with acute or convalescent COVID-19.

CDR3 region: CASSLHGGGTEAFF. The CDR3 DNA sequence: TGTGCCAGCAGCTTACACGGGGGTGGAACTGAAGCTTTCTTT. The chain links TRBV7-8 to TRBJ1-1; D possibly corresponds to TRBD1 (5 bases). From germline, CDR1 is SGHVS and CDR2 FQNEAQ. CDR3 size: 14 residues. Trimming stripped 2 bases from V and 5 bases from J, with 12 bases between.

The chain combines TRBV6-5 with TRBJ1-1; possibly TRBD1 for D (6 bases). Trimming cost V 6 bases and J 6 bases, with 20 bases left between them. CDR1 is MNHEY and CDR2 is SVGAGI in the germline V gene. The CDR3 has 15 amino acids. The CDR3 bases are TGTGCCAGCAGCGAGAGAAGGGCACAGGGTTCTGAAGCTTTCTTT. It codes for CASSERRAQGSEAFF.

The V gene is TRBV27, the J gene TRBJ2-7, with D possibly TRBD2 on 5 matching bases. V lost 3 bases and J lost 7, with 16 bases in between. The CDR3 is made up of 14 amino acids. Per the germline V gene, CDR1 is MNHEY and CDR2 is SMNVEV (reference sequence). CDR3 nucleotides: TGTGCCAGCAGTTTGGCCGGGGAACTGGGGGAGCAGTACTTC. This encodes CASSLAGELGEQYF.

The chain recombines TRBV28 with TRBJ1-5; D is undetermined. Germline V gene data show CDR1 as MDHEN and CDR2 as SYDVKM. This CDR3 has 15 residues. The V end lost 5 bases, the J end lost 1 base, and 12 bases lay between the germline ends. CDR3 amino acids: CASSPRLGSNQPQHF. CDR3 nucleotides: TGTGCCAGCAGTCCCCGACTCGGGAGCAATCAGCCCCAGCATTTT.

This chain joins TRBV4-3 and TRBJ1-4; unclear D gene. Germline assignment: CDR1 LGHNA and CDR2 YSLEER. The V end was cut by 0 bases, the J end by 0 bases, with 8 bases between. This CDR3 contains 16 residues. The CDR3 loop is CASSQDRGATNEKLFF. The CDR3 DNA follows: TGCGCCAGCAGCCAAGACAGAGGCGCAACTAATGAAAAACTGTTTTTT.

This clone appeared a few times. The chain links TRBV7-3 to TRBJ2-3; 8 bases line up with TRBD1. Trimming removed 4 bases from V and 3 bases from J; junction bases left unmatched: 6. The CDR3 has 15 amino acids. CDR1 and CDR2 from the germline V gene are SGHTA and FQGTGA. CDR3 residues: CASSSSGGRTDTQYF. CDR3 coding DNA: TGTGCCAGCAGCTCCTCAGGGGGCCGGACAGATACGCAGTATTTT.

CDR3 region: CASAKGGSGSASYNEQFF. CDR3 DNA: TGTGCCAGCGCTAAGGGGGGTAGCGGGAGCGCGTCCTACAATGAGCAGTTCTTC. This rearrangement joins TRBV5-4 to TRBJ2-1, with 9 bases aligning to TRBD2. The germline V gene has CDR1 SGHNT and CDR2 YYREEE (reference sequence). Trimming removed 7 bases from V and 1 base from J; junction bases left unmatched: 15. The CDR3 contains 18 residues. The whole variable domain, remainder taken from reference TRBV5-4 and TRBJ2-1, is ETGVTQSPTHLIKTRGQQVTLRCSSQSGHNTVSWYQQALGQGPQFIFQYYREEENGRGNFPPRFSGLQFPNYSSELNVNALELDDSALYLCASAKGGSGSASYNEQFFGPGTRLTVL.

The V gene is TRBV6-6, the J gene TRBJ1-2, with D uncertain. The V gene's germline CDR1 is MNHNY and CDR2 SVGAGI (reference sequence). The CDR3 spans 14 residues. Deletions cut 9 bases from V and 3 bases from J, with 17 bases between. CDR3 bases: TGTGCCAGTTCTGGGCAGGAAAGTGACTATGGCTACACCTTC. This gives the protein CASSGQESDYGYTF.

The sample holds a few counts of this clone. The chain recombines TRBV29-1 with TRBJ2-2, with 7 nucleotides matching TRBD1. CDR1 is SQVTM and CDR2 is ANQGSEA in the germline V gene. The CDR3 is 13 residues long. J was trimmed by 6 bases and V by 2 bases; bases with no gene match: 3. Here the CDR3 reads CSVEKTGPGELFF. CDR3 nucleotide sequence: TGCAGCGTTGAAAAGACAGGGCCCGGGGAGCTGTTTTTT.

The gene calls are TRBV10-3 and TRBJ1-1, with 9 bases fitting TRBD1. V was pared by 11 bases and J by 3 bases, with 10 bases of the junction left unmatched. CDR1 is ENHRY and CDR2 is SYGVKD in the germline V gene. This CDR3 has 14 residues. The CDR3 sequence is CAAQTQGADTEAFF. CDR3 DNA: TGTGCCGCCCAAACACAGGGGGCGGACACTGAAGCTTTCTTT.

The gene calls are TRBV5-4 and TRBJ1-1, with 11 bases that match TRBD1. This CDR3 has 14 residues. Germline V CDR1 and CDR2: SGHNT, YYREEE (reference sequence). The trim removed 4 bases at V and 5 bases at J, leaving 4 bases unmatched. The CDR3 region is CASSLDRGRTEAFF. CDR3 bases: TGTGCCAGCAGCCTGGACAGGGGGCGGACTGAAGCTTTCTTT. Looking up the rest from reference TRBV5-4 and TRBJ1-1 gives the full variable domain: ETGVTQSPTHLIKTRGQQVTLRCSSQSGHNTVSWYQQALGQGPQFIFQYYREEENGRGNFPPRFSGLQFPNYSSELNVNALELDDSALYLCASSLDRGRTEAFFGQGTRLTVV.

For this clone: Being one base from a much bigger clone, this may be a read error. The CDR3 is CASSLYTDTQYF. In DNA form, the CDR3 reads TGTGCCAGCAGCCTGTACACAGATACGCAGTATTTT. V gene TRBV7-2 combines with J gene TRBJ2-3, with D unresolved. The CDR3 is 12 residues long. Trimming cost V 5 bases and J 2 bases, with 5 bases left between them. The germline V gene has CDR1 SGHTA and CDR2 FQGNSA.

This chain joins TRBV5-1 and TRBJ1-2, with D perhaps TRBD1 (6 bases). This CDR3 comprises 14 residues. The germline gives CDR1 SGHRS, CDR2 YFSETQ. Between the trimmed V and J ends, which lost 0 bases and 7 bases, there was a span of 13 bases. This CDR3 is CASSLDRARGGYTF. The CDR3 DNA is TGCGCCAGCAGCTTGGACAGGGCCAGGGGTGGCTACACCTTC.